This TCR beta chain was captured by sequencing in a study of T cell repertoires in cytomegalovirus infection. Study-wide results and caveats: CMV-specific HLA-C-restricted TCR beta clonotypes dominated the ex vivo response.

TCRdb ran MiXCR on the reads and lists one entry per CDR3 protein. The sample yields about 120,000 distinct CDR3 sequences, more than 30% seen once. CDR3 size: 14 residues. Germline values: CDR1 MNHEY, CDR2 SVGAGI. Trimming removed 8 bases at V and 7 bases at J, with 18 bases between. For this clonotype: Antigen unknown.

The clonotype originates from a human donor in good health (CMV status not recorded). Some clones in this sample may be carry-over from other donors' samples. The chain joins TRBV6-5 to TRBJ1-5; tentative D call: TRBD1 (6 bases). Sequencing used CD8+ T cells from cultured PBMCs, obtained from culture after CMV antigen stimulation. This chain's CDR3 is CASQSGGGRQPQHF. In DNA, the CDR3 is TGTGCCAGCCAGTCCGGGGGCGGCCGCCAGCCCCAGCATTTT.